This T cell receptor beta chain was profiled in a study of PD-L1 blockade in urothelial cancer. Germline CDR1 is SSHAT and CDR2 is FNYEAQ (reference sequence). The CDR3 runs 14 residues. Time point meaning: pretreatment peripheral blood. Concerning this clone: Compared with germline, one end of the junction differs, possibly owing to a read error.

Clones were sequenced by immunoSEQ multiplex PCR, and TCRdb holds only the in-frame ones, with some missing. The sample has over 35,000 clones; approximately 91% are singletons. The material sequenced was PBMCs, taken around atezolizumab (anti-PD-L1) treatment. The source of this sequence is a woman aged 60-70 years with urothelial cancer. This rearrangement joins TRBV7-7 to TRBJ2-2, with a tentative D call TRBD2 (6 bases). For the CDR3, the DNA is TGTGCTAGCAGCTTAGAACGGGGGACCGGGGAGCTGTTTTTT. This gives the protein CASSLERGTGELFF. Using reference TRBV7-7 and TRBJ2-2 for the parts outside the CDR3, the full variable domain is GAGVSQSPRYKVTKRGQDVTLRCDPISSHATLYWYQQALGQGPEFLTYFNYEAQPDKSGLPSDRFSAERPEGSISTLTIQRTEQRDSAMYRCASSLERGTGELFFGEGSRLTVL.